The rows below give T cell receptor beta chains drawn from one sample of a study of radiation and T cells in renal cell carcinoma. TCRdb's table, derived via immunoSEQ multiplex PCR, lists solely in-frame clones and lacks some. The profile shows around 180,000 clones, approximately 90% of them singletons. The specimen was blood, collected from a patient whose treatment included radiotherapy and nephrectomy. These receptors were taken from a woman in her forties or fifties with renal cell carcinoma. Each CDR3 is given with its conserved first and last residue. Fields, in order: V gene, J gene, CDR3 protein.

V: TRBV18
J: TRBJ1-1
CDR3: CASSLSDRENTEAFF

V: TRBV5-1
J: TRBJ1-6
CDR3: CASSLRQNNSPLHF

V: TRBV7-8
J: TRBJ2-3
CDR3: CASSLASSGGLSAQYF

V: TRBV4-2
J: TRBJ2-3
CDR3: CASSQVAGSTDTQYF

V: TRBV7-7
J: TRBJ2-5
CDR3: CASSLGFRETQYF

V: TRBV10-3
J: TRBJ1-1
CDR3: CAISESTDTEAFF

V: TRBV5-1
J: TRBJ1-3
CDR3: CASSLRDTGNTIYF

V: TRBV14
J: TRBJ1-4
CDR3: CASSQVMGFNEKLFF

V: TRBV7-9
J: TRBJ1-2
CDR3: CASRLTEGYTF

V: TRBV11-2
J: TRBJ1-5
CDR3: CASSRSGGNQPQHF

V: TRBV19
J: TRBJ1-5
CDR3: CASRFDRGLSNQPQHF

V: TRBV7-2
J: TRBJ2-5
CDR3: CASSTRLAGSQTQYF

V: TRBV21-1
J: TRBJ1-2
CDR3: CASSTCPYYGYTF

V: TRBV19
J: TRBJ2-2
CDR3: CASSIETTWNTGELFF

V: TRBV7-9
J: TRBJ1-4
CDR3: CASSLGQLATNEKLFF

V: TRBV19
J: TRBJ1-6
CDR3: CASSIDGGDNSPLHF

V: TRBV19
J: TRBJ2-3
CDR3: CASSPHPGGGAGDTQYF

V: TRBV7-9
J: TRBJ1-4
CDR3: CASSSTGSALGTNEKLFF

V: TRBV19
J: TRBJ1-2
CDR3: CASSTLRVGERTF

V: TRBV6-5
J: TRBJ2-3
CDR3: CASRATTDTQYF

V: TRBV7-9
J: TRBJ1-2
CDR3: CASSLVVTPGYTF

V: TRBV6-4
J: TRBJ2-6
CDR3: CASSLQGAGGANVLTF

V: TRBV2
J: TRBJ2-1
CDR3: CASSSRTSINEQFF

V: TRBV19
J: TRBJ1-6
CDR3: CASSIGDRGEESPLHF

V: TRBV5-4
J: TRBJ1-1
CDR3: CASSLAGVTEAFF

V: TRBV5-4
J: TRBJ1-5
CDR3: CASSLWGQAQHF

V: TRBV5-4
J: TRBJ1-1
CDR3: CASSLAGGSNTEAFF

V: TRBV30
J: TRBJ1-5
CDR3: CAWSVRSGRGGNQPQHF